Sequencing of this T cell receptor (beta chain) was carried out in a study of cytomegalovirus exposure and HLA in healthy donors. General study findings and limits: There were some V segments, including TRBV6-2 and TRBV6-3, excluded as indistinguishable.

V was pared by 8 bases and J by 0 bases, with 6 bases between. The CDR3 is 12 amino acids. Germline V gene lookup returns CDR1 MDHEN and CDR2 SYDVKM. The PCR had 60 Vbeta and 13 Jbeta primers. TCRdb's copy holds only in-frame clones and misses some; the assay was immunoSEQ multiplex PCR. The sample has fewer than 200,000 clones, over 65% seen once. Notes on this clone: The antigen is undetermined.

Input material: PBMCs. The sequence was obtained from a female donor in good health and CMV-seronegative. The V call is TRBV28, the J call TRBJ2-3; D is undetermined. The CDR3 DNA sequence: TGTGCCAGCTCCCCAAGCACAGATACGCAGTATTTT. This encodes CASSPSTDTQYF. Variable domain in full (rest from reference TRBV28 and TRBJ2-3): DVKVTQSSRYLVKRTGEKVFLECVQDMDHENMFWYRQDPGLGLRLIYFSYDVKMKEKGDIPEGYSVSREKKERFSLILESASTNQTSMYLCASSPSTDTQYFGPGTRLTVL.